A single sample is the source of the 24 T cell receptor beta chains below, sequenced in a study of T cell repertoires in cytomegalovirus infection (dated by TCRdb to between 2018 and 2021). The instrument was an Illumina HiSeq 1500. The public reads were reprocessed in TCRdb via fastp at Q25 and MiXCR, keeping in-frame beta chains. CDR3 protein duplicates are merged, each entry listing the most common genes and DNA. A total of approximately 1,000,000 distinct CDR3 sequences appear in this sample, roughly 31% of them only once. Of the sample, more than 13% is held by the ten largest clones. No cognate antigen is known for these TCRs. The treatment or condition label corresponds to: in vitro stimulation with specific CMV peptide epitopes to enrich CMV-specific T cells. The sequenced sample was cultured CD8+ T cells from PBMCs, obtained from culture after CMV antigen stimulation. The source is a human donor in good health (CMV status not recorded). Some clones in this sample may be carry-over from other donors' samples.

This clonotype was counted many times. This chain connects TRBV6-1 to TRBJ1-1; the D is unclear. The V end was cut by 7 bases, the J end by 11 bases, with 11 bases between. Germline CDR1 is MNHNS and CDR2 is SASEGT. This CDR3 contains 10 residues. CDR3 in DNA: TGTGCCAGCATACGTGGTTCGGCTTTCTTT. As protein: CASIRGSAFF.

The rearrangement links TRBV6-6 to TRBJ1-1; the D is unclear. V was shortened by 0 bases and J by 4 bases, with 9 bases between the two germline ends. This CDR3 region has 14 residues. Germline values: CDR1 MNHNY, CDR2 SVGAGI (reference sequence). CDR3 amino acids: CASSYSSLTTEAFF. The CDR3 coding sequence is TGTGCCAGCAGTTACTCGAGTCTGACCACTGAAGCTTTCTTT.

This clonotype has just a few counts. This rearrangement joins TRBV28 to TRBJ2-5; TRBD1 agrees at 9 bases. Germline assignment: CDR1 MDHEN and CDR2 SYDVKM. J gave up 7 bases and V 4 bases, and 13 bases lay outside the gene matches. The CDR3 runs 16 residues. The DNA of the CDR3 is TGTGCCAGCAGTTCGACGACCGGGACAGGGTACGGGACCCAGTACTTC. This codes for CASSSTTGTGYGTQYF. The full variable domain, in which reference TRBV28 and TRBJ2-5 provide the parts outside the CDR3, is DVKVTQSSRYLVKRTGEKVFLECVQDMDHENMFWYRQDPGLGLRLIYFSYDVKMKEKGDIPEGYSVSREKKERFSLILESASTNQTSMYLCASSSTTGTGYGTQYFGPGTRLLVL.

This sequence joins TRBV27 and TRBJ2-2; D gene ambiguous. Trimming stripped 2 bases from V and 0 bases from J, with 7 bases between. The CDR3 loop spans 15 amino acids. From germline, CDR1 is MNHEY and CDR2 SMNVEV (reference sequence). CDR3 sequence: CASSLVFSNTGELFF. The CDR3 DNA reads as TGTGCCAGCAGTTTAGTGTTCTCGAACACCGGGGAGCTGTTTTTT.

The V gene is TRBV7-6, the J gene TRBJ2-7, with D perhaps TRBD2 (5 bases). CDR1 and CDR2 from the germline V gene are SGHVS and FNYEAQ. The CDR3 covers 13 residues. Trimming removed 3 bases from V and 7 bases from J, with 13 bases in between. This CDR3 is CASSLSVPGEQYF. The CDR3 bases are TGTGCCAGCAGCTTGAGTGTCCCGGGGGAGCAGTACTTC.

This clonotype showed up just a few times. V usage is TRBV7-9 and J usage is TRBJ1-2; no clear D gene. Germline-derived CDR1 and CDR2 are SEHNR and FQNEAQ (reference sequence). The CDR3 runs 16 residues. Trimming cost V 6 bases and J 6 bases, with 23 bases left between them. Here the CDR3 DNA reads TGTGCCAGCAGTTATCTCGGGCAAGGGTTGAGTCATGGCTACACCTTC. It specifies CASSYLGQGLSHGYTF.

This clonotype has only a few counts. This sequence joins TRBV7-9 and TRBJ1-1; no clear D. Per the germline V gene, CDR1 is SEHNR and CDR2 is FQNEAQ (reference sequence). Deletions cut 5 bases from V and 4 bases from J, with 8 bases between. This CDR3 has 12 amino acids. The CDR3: CASSRGATEAFF. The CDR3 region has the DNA TGTGCCAGCAGCCGCGGTGCCACTGAAGCTTTCTTT.

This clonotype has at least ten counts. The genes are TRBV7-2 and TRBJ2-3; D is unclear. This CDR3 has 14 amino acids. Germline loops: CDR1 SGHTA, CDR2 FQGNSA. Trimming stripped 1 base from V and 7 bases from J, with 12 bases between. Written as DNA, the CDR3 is TGTGCCAGCAGCTTAGGGGCCCCCCCAAATACGCAGTATTTT. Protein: CASSLGAPPNTQYF.

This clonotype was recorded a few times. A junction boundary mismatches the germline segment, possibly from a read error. This CDR3 reads CASSSLHQTQGVYF. The CDR3, as DNA: TGTGCCAGCAGTTCCCTCCATCAAACACAGGGGGTGTATTTC. The chain uses TRBV27 and TRBJ2-1, with 8 nucleotides matching TRBD1. The germline V gene encodes CDR1 MNHEY and CDR2 SMNVEV (reference sequence). The CDR3 sequence is 14 residues long.

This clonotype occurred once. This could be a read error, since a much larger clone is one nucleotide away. The CDR3 DNA sequence: TGTGCCAGCAGACCGGCCGGTCCGTACCAAGAGACCCAGTACTTC. Translated, it gives CASRPAGPYQETQYF. V and J are TRBV7-3 and TRBJ2-5; D is ambiguous. The CDR3 sequence is 15 residues long. The V gene lost 6 bases and the J gene lost 0 bases, with 14 bases spanning the gap. Germline V gives CDR1 SGHTA, CDR2 FQGTGA.

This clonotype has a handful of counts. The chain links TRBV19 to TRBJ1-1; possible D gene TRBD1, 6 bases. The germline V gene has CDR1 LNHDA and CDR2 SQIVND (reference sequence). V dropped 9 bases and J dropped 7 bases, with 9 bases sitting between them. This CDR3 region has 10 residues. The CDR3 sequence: CARGQIEAFF. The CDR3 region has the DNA TGTGCCAGAGGACAGATTGAAGCTTTCTTT.

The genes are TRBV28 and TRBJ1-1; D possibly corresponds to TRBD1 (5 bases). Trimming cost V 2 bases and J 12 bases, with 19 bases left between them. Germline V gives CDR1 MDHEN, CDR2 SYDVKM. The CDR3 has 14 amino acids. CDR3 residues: CASSLTGTNVGTFF. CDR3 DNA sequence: TGTGCCAGCAGTTTAACTGGGACCAACGTTGGGACTTTCTTT.

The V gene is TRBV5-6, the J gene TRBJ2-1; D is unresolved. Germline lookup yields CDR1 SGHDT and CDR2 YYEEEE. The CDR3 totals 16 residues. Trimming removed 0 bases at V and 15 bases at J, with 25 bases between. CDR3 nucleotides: TGTGCCAGCAGCTTGGCGGGCGATGGGCCCGGAGCACGCCGGTTCTTC. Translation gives CASSLAGDGPGARRFF.

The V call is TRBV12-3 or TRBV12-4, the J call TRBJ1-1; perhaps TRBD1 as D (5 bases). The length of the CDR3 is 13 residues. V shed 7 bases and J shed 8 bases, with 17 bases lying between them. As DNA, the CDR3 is TGTGCCAGCAATGAGGGAGGGCCAGGGGAAGCTTTCTTT. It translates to CASNEGGPGEAFF.

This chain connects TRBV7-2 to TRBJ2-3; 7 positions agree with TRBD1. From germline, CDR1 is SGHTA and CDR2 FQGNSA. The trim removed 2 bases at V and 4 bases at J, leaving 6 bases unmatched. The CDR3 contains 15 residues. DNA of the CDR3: TGTGCCAGCAGCTTATCGGGACAGTACCCAGATACGCAGTATTTT. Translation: CASSLSGQYPDTQYF.

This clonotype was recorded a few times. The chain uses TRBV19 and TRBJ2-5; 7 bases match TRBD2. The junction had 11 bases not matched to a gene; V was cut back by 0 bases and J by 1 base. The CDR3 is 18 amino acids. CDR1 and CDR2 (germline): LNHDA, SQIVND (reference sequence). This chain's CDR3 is CASSIDSLGLAGQETQYF. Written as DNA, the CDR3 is TGTGCCAGTAGTATAGATTCCCTCGGCTTAGCGGGCCAAGAGACCCAGTACTTC. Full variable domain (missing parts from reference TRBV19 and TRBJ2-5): DGGITQSPKYLFRKEGQNVTLSCEQNLNHDAMYWYRQDPGQGLRLIYYSQIVNDFQKGDIAEGYSVSREKKESFPLTVTSAQKNPTAFYLCASSIDSLGLAGQETQYFGPGTRLLVL.

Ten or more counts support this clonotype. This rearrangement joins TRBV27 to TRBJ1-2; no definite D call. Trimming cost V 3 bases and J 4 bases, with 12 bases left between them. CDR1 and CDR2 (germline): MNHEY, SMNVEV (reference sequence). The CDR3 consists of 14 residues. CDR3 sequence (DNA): TGTGCCAGCAGTTTCGGGCCCACCTTCTATGGCTACACCTTC. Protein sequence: CASSFGPTFYGYTF.

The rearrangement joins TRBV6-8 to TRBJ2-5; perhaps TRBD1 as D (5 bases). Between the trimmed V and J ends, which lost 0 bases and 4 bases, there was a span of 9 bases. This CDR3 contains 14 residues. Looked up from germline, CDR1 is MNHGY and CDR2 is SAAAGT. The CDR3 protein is CASSYSPQAETQYF. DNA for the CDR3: TGTGCCAGCAGTTACTCTCCACAGGCAGAGACCCAGTACTTC.

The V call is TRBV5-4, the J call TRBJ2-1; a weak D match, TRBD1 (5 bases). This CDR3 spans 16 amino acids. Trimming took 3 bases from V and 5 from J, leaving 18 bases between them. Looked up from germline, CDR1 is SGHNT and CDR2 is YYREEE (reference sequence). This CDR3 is CASSSPDLTGDNEQFF. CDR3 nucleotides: TGTGCCAGCAGCTCACCCGACTTAACAGGCGACAATGAGCAGTTCTTC.

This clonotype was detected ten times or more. The CDR3 DNA reads TGTGCCAGCAGCTCCGAGGAGGGGGCGCAGGGAAGCTACAATGAGCAGTTCTTC. Amino acid sequence: CASSSEEGAQGSYNEQFF. J is TRBJ2-1 and V is TRBV7-8; tentative D call: TRBD1 (7 bases). The CDR3 has 18 amino acids. V gave up 4 bases and J gave up 3 bases, with 22 bases separating them. Germline V gives CDR1 SGHVS, CDR2 FQNEAQ.

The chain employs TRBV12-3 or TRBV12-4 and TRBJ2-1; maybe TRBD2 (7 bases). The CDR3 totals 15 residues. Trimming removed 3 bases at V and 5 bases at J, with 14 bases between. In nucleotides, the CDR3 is TGTGCCAGCAGTTTCGGGGGGCGATGGCACAATGAGCAGTTCTTC. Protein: CASSFGGRWHNEQFF.

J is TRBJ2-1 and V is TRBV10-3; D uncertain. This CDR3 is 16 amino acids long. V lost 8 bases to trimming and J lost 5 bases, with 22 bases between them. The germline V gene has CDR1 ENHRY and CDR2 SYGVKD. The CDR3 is CAIGPLGPLTDNEQFF. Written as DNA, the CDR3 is TGTGCCATCGGGCCCCTCGGGCCTCTTACGGACAATGAGCAGTTCTTC.

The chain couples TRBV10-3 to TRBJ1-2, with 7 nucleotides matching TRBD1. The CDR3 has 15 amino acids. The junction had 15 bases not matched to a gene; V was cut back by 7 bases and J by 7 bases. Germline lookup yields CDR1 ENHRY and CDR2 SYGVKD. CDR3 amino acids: CAITQFDRVEGGYTF. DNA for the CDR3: TGTGCCATCACACAGTTCGACAGGGTTGAAGGTGGCTACACCTTC.

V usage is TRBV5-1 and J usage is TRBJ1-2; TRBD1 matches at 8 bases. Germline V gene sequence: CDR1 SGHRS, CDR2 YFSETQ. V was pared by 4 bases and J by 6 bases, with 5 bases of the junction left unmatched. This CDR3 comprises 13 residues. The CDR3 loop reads CASSPDRGDGYTF. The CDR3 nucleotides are TGCGCCAGCAGCCCCGACAGGGGTGATGGCTACACCTTC.